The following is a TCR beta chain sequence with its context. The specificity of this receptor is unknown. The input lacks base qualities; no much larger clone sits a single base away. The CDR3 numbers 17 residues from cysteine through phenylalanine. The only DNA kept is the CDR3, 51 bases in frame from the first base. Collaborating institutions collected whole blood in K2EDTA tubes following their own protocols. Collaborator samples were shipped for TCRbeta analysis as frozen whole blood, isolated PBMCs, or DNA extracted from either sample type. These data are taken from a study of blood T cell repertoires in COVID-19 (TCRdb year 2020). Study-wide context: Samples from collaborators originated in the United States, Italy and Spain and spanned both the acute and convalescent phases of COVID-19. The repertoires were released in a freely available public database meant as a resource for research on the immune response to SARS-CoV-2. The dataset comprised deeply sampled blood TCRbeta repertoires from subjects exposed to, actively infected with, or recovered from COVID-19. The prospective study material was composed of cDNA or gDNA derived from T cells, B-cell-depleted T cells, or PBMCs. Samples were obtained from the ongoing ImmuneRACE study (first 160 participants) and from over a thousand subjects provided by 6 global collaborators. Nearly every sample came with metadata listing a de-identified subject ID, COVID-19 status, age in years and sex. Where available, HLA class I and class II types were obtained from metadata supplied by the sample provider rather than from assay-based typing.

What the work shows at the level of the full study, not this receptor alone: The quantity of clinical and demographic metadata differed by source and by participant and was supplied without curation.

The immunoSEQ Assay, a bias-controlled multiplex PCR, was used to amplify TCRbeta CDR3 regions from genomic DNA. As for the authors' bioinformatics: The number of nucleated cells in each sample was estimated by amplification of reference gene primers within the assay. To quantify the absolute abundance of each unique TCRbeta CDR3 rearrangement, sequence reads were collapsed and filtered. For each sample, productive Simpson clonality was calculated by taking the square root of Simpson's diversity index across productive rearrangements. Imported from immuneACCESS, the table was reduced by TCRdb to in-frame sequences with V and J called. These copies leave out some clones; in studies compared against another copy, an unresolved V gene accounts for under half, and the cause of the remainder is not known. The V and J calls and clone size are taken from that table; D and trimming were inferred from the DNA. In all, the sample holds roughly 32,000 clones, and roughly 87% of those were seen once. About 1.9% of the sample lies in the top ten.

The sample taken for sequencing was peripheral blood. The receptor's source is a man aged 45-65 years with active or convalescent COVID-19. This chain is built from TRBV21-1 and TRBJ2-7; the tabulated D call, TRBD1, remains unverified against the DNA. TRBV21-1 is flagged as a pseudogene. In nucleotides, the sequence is TGTGCCAGCAGCAAAGAGGGGAGGAGGGGGCCCCGAATGGAGCAGTACTTC. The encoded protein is CASSKEGRRGPRMEQYF.